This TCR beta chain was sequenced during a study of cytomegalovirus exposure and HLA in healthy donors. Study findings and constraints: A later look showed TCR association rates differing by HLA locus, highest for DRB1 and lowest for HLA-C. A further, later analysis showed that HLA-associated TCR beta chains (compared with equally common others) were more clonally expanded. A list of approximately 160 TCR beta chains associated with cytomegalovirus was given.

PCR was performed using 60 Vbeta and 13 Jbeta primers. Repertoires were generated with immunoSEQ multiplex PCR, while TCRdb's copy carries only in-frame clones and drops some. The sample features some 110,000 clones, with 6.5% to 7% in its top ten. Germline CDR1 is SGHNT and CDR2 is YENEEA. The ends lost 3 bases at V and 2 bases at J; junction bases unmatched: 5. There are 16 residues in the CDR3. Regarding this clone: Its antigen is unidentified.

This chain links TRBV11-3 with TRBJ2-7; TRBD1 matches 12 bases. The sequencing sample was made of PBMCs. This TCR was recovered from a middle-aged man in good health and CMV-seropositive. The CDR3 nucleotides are TGTGCCAGCAGCTTGGGGGGACAGGGGGCAGCCTACGAGCAGTACTTC. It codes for CASSLGGQGAAYEQYF.